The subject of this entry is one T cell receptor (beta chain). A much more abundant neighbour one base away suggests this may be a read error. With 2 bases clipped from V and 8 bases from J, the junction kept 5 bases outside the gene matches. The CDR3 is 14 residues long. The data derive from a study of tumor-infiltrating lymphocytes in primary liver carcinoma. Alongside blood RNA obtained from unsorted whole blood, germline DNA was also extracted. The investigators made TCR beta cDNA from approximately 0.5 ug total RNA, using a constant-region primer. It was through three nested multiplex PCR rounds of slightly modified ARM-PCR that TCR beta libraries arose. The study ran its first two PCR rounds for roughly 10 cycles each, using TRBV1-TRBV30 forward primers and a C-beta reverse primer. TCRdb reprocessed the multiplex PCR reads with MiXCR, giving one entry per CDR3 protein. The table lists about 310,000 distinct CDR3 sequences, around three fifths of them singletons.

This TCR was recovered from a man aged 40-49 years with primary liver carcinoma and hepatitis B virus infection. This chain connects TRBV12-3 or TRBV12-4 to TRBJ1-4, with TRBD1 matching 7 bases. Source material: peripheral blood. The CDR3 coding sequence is TGTGCCAGCAGTTTAAGAGGGGGCAACGAAAAACTGTTTTTT. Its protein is CASSLRGGNEKLFF.